This TCR beta chain was captured in a study of PD-L1 blockade in urothelial cancer. V gave up 0 bases and J gave up 0 bases; unmatched junction bases: 6. Germline CDR1 SGHRS, CDR2 YFSETQ. The CDR3 is 17 residues long. Time point in this sample: peripheral blood 6 weeks after treatment start. Worth noting for this clone: The target antigen is unknown.

Assay used: immunoSEQ multiplex PCR; TCRdb lists only in-frame clones, some missing. The repertoire holds tens of thousands of clones, with 86% as singletons. Study results and limitations: When measured at 3 weeks, tumor-associated blood clones expanded more in durable-benefit patients.

V is TRBV5-1 and J is TRBJ2-5; 9 nucleotides match TRBD2. The receptor's source is a man aged 55-75 years with urothelial cancer. Source: PBMCs, taken around atezolizumab (anti-PD-L1) treatment. The CDR3 DNA reads TGCGCCAGCAGCTTGGGCGGGAGGGGGATGTACCAAGAGACCCAGTACTTC. It codes for CASSLGGRGMYQETQYF.